This TCR beta chain stems from a study of T cell responses to AZD1222 COVID-19 vaccine. The CDR3 spans 14 residues. The germline V gene has CDR1 SGHRS and CDR2 YFSETQ. Unmatched junction bases numbered 3, after V lost 3 bases and J lost 5 bases. A note on this clone: The sample contains more than one DNA sequence encoding this CDR3.

Second-dose timings of about 4 or about 12 weeks were pooled. Measured with immunoSEQ multiplex PCR; TCRdb has only the in-frame clones, and not every one. The sample carries 85,000 to 100,000 clones, roughly 90% recorded once. The material was peripheral blood, obtained 28 days after the second AZD1222 dose. The chain joins TRBV5-1 to TRBJ1-5; 9 positions match TRBD1. This clonotype was sampled from an adult who received the AZD1222 COVID-19 vaccine. Written as DNA, the CDR3 is TGCGCCAGCAGCTGGGGACAGGGCGATCAGCCCCAGCATTTT. The encoded protein is CASSWGQGDQPQHF.